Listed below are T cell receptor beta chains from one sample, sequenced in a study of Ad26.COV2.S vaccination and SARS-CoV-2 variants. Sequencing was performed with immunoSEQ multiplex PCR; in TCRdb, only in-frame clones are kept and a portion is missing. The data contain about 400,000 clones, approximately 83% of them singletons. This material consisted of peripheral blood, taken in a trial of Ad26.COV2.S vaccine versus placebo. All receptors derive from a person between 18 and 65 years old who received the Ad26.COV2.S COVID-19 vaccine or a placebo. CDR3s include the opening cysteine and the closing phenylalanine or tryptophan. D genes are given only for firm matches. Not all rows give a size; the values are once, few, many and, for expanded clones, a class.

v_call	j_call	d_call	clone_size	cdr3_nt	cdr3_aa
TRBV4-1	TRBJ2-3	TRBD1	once	TGCGCCAGCAGCCAACCGGGACAGAGAGGCACAGATACGCAGTATTTT	CASSQPGQRGTDTQYF
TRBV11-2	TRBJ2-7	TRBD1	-	TGTGCCAGCAGCCCCCGATTGAGCACAGGGGTGGTCGAGCAGTACTTC	CASSPRLSTGVVEQYF
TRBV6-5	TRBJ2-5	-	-	TGTGCCAGCAGTTACGGCGGTATTGAGACCCAGTACTTC	CASSYGGIETQYF
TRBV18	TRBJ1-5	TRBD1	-	TGTGCCAGCTCACCTCGTAAAGGACAGGGAAGCAATCAGCCCCAGCATTTT	CASSPRKGQGSNQPQHF
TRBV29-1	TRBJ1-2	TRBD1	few	TGCAGCGTCCCGGGACAGGGGGCGGATGGCTACACCTTC	CSVPGQGADGYTF
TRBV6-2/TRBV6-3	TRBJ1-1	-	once	TGTGCCAGCAGTTTCACAGGGTACACTGAAGCTTTCTTT	CASSFTGYTEAFF
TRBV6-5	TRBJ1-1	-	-	TGTGCCAGCAGTTGGGGGGTTGGTACTGAAGCTTTCTTT	CASSWGVGTEAFF
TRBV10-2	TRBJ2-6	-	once	TGCGCCAGCAGGGACTGGTCTGGGGCCAACGTCCTGACTTTC	CASRDWSGANVLTF
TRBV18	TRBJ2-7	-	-	TGTGCCAGCTCACGCGGGGTCCACGACGAGCAGTACTTC	CASSRGVHDEQYF
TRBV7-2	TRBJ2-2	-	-	TGTGCCAGCAGCTTAGAGAGGACACGCGGGGAGCTGTTTTTT	CASSLERTRGELFF
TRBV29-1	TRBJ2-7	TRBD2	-	TGCAGCGTTCATACGGGACTAGCGGGGCCCCGTCTGAGGGAGCAGTACTTC	CSVHTGLAGPRLREQYF
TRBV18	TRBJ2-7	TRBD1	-	TGTGCCAGCTCACCAGGGCTAGGACAGGGGACCTACGAGCAGTACTTC	CASSPGLGQGTYEQYF
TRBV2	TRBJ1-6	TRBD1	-	TGTGCCAGCAGCCATGACAGGGGTGAGATCGCACCCCTCCACTTT	CASSHDRGEIAPLHF
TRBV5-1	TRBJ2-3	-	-	TGCGCCAGCAGCTTGGCCCTGCAGGGGAGAACAGATACGCAGTATTTT	CASSLALQGRTDTQYF
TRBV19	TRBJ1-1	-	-	TGTGCCAGTAGTATGATCGGAAGGGGAGACACTGAAGCTTTCTTT	CASSMIGRGDTEAFF
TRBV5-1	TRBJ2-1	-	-	TGCGCCAGCAGCTTGTCCGTCCCGGCGGGGGAGCAGTTCTTC	CASSLSVPAGEQFF
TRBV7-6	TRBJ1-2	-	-	TGTGCCAGCAGCTTAGCCCCAGGGGATGGCTACACCTTC	CASSLAPGDGYTF
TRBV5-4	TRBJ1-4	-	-	TGTGCCAGCAGCCAAAGGGGATATGGAGAAAAACTGTTTTTT	CASSQRGYGEKLFF
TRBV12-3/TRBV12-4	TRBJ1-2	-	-	TGTGCCAGCACCAAAAGGGGGGGCTACACCTTC	CASTKRGGYTF
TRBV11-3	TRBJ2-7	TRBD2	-	TGTGCCAGCAGCCTACTAGCGGGAGTAACCTACGAGCAGTACTTC	CASSLLAGVTYEQYF
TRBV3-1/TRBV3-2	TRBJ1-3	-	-	TGTGCCAGCAGCCCAAGCGTGGGCAGGGATATTGACACCATATATTTT	CASSPSVGRDIDTIYF
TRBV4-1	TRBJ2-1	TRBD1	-	TGCGCCAGCAACCACATGACAGGGGGCCTCCAGTTCTTC	CASNHMTGGLQFF
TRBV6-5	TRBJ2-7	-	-	TGTGCCAGCAGAGTCACATCTCTCTCCTACGAGCAGTACTTC	CASRVTSLSYEQYF
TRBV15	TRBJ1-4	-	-	TGTGCCACCAGCAGAGATTTGACCGGGGAGGCTAATGAAAAACTGTTTTTT	CATSRDLTGEANEKLFF
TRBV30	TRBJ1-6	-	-	TGTGCCTGGAGTGCCCGTGGGGTATATAATTCACCCCTCCACTTT	CAWSARGVYNSPLHF
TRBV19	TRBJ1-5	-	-	TGTGCCAGTAGTAAAGGCTCGGGGTATCTAGGGCCCCAGCATTTT	CASSKGSGYLGPQHF
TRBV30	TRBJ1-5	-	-	TGTGCCTGGAGTCCGGACGGGACGGCGGAACATCCCCAGCATTTT	CAWSPDGTAEHPQHF